What follows are 10 T cell receptor beta chains derived from one specimen sequenced in a study of OX40 agonist ivuxolimab in advanced cancers. This table comes from immunoSEQ multiplex PCR, and its TCRdb copy is limited to in-frame clones, with some not included. The table has over 90,000 clones, 85% to 90% seen once. Sample: CD4+ or CD8+ T cells sorted from blood, taken in a trial of the OX40 agonist ivuxolimab. The receptor set was obtained from an adult with an advanced solid tumor such as melanoma, head and neck, liver or kidney cancer.

J is TRBJ1-2 and V is TRBV13; D is ambiguous. Germline lookup yields CDR1 PRHDT and CDR2 FYEKMQ (reference sequence). Trimming took 1 base from V and 4 from J, leaving 10 bases between them. This CDR3 contains 14 residues. The CDR3 is CASSLDRAPYGYTF. The CDR3 DNA reads TGTGCCAGCAGCTTAGATCGGGCCCCCTATGGCTACACCTTC.

This sequence joins TRBV11-2 and TRBJ2-5; a possible D gene is TRBD2 (6 bases). V gave up 3 bases and J gave up 5 bases, with 13 bases separating them. This CDR3 has 14 amino acids. Germline V gives CDR1 SGHAT, CDR2 FQNNGV. For the CDR3, the DNA is TGTGCCAGCAGCTTGGTAAGACTAGACGAGACCCAGTACTTC. It yields the protein CASSLVRLDETQYF.

V and J are TRBV5-1 and TRBJ2-7; D is possibly TRBD1 (5 bases). This CDR3 contains 13 residues. Germline V gene sequence: CDR1 SGHRS, CDR2 YFSETQ. The V and J ends lost 0 bases and 6 bases respectively, with 10 bases between them. The CDR3 is CASSLVGLFEQYF. The DNA for the CDR3 is TGCGCCAGCAGCTTGGTGGGGCTCTTCGAGCAGTACTTC.

This clone occurred once. The chain uses TRBV28 and TRBJ2-7; 9 nucleotides match TRBD2. The germline CDR1 and CDR2 sequences are MDHEN and SYDVKM. V was pared by 6 bases and J by 3 bases, with 6 bases of the junction left unmatched. The CDR3 totals 14 residues. The CDR3 sequence: CASSRSGRRYEQYF. The CDR3 region has the DNA TGTGCCAGCAGCCGTAGCGGGAGACGCTACGAGCAGTACTTC.

The V gene is TRBV5-4, the J gene TRBJ2-2; 9 nucleotides agree with TRBD2. V gave up 5 bases and J gave up 5 bases; unmatched junction bases: 7. Germline V CDR1 and CDR2: SGHNT, YYREEE (reference sequence). The CDR3 contains 15 residues. The CDR3 sequence: CASRESGRQTGELFF. CDR3 coding DNA: TGTGCCAGCAGGGAAAGCGGGAGGCAAACCGGGGAGCTGTTTTTT.

This clone was seen a handful of times. The chain uses TRBV9 and TRBJ1-1; D uncertain. Between the trimmed V and J ends, which lost 3 bases and 4 bases, there was a span of 13 bases. The germline gives CDR1 SGDLS, CDR2 YYNGEE. The CDR3 extends over 14 amino acids. CDR3 sequence reads: CASSAASGSTEAFF. The CDR3 bases are TGTGCCAGCAGCGCAGCCAGTGGGAGCACTGAAGCTTTCTTT.

J is TRBJ2-3 and V is TRBV9; D is perhaps TRBD2 (6 bases). Germline-derived CDR1 and CDR2 are SGDLS and YYNGEE. The V end lost 0 bases, the J end lost 1 base, and 9 bases lay between the germline ends. CDR3 size: 15 residues. The CDR3 DNA reads as TGTGCCAGCAGCGTAGTTTCGGGGGGCACAGATACGCAGTATTTT. Its translation: CASSVVSGGTDTQYF.

This clone was seen a handful of times. This chain links TRBV19 with TRBJ2-7; D gene unclear. V lost 3 bases and J lost 7, with 13 bases in between. The CDR3 extends over 13 amino acids. The germline CDR1 and CDR2 sequences are LNHDA and SQIVND (reference sequence). For the CDR3, the DNA is TGTGCCAGTAGTATGGGAAGGTCTCGGGAGCAGTACTTC. Translated, it gives CASSMGRSREQYF.

J is TRBJ2-7 and V is TRBV6-1; D gene unclear. The CDR3 is made up of 13 amino acids. Trimming left V 3 bases short and J 5 bases short, with 11 bases between. Germline values: CDR1 MNHNS, CDR2 SASEGT. CDR3 amino acids: CASSDHPFDEQYF. CDR3 nucleotides: TGTGCCAGCAGTGATCACCCATTCGACGAGCAGTACTTC.

The chain recombines TRBV29-1 with TRBJ1-1; D uncertain. V was shortened by 7 bases and J by 1 base, with 16 bases between the two germline ends. CDR3 length: 14 amino acids. In germline, CDR1 is SQVTM, CDR2 ANQGSEA. The DNA of the CDR3 is TGCAGCGGCGGGGTTGGGAACAGGAACACTGAAGCTTTCTTT. It specifies CSGGVGNRNTEAFF.